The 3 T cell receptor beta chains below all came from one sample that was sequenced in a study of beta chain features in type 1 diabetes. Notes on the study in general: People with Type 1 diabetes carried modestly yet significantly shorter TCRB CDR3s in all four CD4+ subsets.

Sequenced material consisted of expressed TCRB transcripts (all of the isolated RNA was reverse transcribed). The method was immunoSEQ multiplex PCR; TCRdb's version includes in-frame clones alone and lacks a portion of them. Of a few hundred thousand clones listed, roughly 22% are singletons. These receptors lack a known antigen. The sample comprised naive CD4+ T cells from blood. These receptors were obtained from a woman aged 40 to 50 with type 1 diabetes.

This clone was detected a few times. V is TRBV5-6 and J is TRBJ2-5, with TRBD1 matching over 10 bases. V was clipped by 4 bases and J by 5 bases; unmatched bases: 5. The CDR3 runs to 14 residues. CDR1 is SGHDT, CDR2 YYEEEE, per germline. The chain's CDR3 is CASSTRTGGETQYF. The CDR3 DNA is TGTGCCAGCAGCACCCGGACAGGGGGGGAGACCCAGTACTTC.

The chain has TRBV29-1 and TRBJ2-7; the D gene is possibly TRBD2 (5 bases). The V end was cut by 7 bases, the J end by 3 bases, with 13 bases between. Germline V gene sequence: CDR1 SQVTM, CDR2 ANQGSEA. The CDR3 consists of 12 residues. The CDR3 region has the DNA TGCAGCGGGGGATCCGGGGTCTACGAGCAGTACTTC. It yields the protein CSGGSGVYEQYF.

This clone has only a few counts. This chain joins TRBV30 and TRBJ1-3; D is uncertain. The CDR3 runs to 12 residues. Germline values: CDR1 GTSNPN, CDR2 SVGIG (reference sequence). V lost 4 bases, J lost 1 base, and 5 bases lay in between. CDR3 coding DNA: TGTGCCTGGACCGTTTCTGGAAACACCATATATTTT. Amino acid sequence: CAWTVSGNTIYF.